The present TCR beta chain was sequenced within a study of blood T cell repertoires in COVID-19. Study in general: The cDNA or gDNA used as material had been derived from T cells, B-cell-depleted T cells, or PBMCs.

V lost 4 bases and J 4 bases, leaving 16 bases between the germline ends. The CDR3 runs 15 residues. Germline V gene data show CDR1 as MGHRA and CDR2 as YSYEKL. Sequencing was performed with immunoSEQ multiplex PCR; in TCRdb, only in-frame clones are kept and a portion is missing. Of approximately 230,000 clones listed, 80% to 90% are singletons. V usage is TRBV4-1 and J usage is TRBJ1-1; TRBD1 might be the D (5 bases). Sequenced sample: peripheral blood. This clonotype was sampled from an elderly man with acute or convalescent COVID-19. The CDR3 DNA follows: TGCGCCAGCAGCCCGCCTAAGCAGGGAAGCACTGAAGCTTTCTTT. Translated: CASSPPKQGSTEAFF.